This entry is about one T cell receptor beta chain. What it binds is unknown. This was a deep-level run. It was 150 to 200 ng DNA, 25,000 to 35,000 T cell genomes, that sorted-subset replicate PCRs used. Only in-frame clones appear in the TCRdb table, and some are missing; sequencing was by immunoSEQ multiplex PCR. The repertoire includes some 2.3 million clones, 90% to 95% of them detected once, and about 0.39% sits in the top ten. The entry originates in a study of shared clonotypes between healthy human individuals. Overall study results and limits: Shared across a few donors were 5% to 6% of the naive CD4 clonotypes.

CDR1 and CDR2 (germline): MGHRA, YSYEKL. The CDR3 sequence is 15 residues long. Trimming shortened V by 1 base and J by 2 bases, and 11 bases separated the two germline ends. Material for sequencing was naive CD4+ T cells from PBMCs. Subset indicated: CD45RA+ positively selected. The rearrangement joins TRBV4-1 to TRBJ1-2, with D hard to call. The source of this sequence is a man younger than 35 in good health. Some clones in this sample may be carry-over from other donors' samples. The CDR3 DNA follows: TGCGCCAGCAGCCAAGTTTTACAGCAAAACTATGGCTACACCTTC. Amino acid sequence: CASSQVLQQNYGYTF.